This T cell receptor (beta chain) is from a study of low-dose radiotherapy and immunotherapy resistance in tumors. As for the study in general: Patients of Cohort 1 had 0.5 Gy fractions every 2 weeks, which summed to 6.5 Gy. Intravenous administration to patients comprised nivolumab at 240 mg every two weeks and ipilimumab at 1 mg/kg every six weeks.

Time point denoted: after trial treatment. Treatment noted: LDRT plus nivolumab, ipilimumab, low-dose cyclophosphamide and aspirin (RACIN trial). Those who qualified had advanced solid tumors (lacking tumor-infiltrating lymphocytes). CDR1 is SGHKS, CDR2 YYEKEE, per germline (reference sequence). The CDR3 length is 19 residues, termini included. First-strand cDNA used TRAV- and TRBV-specific primers, covering alpha and beta chains. With a constant-region primer and a V-primer adapter, TCRs were subjected to around 18 PCR cycles of amplification. TCRdb independently ran MiXCR on the reads; one entry per CDR3 protein. The sample consists of about 30,000 distinct CDR3 sequences, about 53% of them appearing once. This clonotype came up many times. The DNA is left out, because the CDR3 cannot be placed on it with certainty; the CDR3 is given as TCRdb lists it.

The sample was PBMCs, taken after low-dose radiotherapy plus immunotherapy. This sequence originates from a male donor with gallbladder cancer. The V and J genes are TRBV5-5 and TRBJ2-2; no DNA check was done on the table's D call, TRBD1. The CDR3 loop is CASSTVAGAGRGTGELFFF.